A single sample gave rise to the 10 T cell receptor beta chains below, sequenced in a study of regulatory T cells in long-lasting Graves disease. Time point defined: persistent/refractory GD, antithyroid drugs over 5 years with positive TRAb. TCR sequences were obtained from RNA taken from PBMCs. CDR3 regions were amplified by Arm-PCR using iRepertoire HTBI primers to build TCR beta libraries. Each CDR3 protein gets one entry after TCRdb re-called the multiplex PCR reads with MiXCR. The sample consists of a few hundred thousand distinct CDR3 sequences, roughly 21% of them appearing once. The specimen comprised peripheral blood mononuclear cells (PBMCs), sampled when the disease was refractory, from a patient treated with antithyroid drugs. The receptors were sampled from a female donor with Graves disease.

This clonotype was detected only a few times. This chain uses TRBV12-3 or TRBV12-4 with TRBJ2-7; a possible D gene is TRBD2 (6 bases). The CDR3 loop spans 13 amino acids. With 4 bases removed from V and 7 bases from J, the gap between germline ends came to 14 bases. This CDR3 reads CASSSGTAGEQYF. Written as DNA, the CDR3 is TGTGCCAGCAGTTCCGGGACCGCGGGGGAGCAGTACTTC.

This chain links TRBV14 with TRBJ2-3, with 14 bases lining up with TRBD2. The CDR3 is 16 amino acids. Germline-derived CDR1 and CDR2 are SGHDN and FVKESK. With V trimmed by 4 bases and J by 1 base, 1 base remained unmatched. The CDR3 region is CASSRGLAGGTDTQYF. CDR3 bases: TGTGCCAGCAGCCGGGGACTAGCGGGAGGCACAGATACGCAGTATTTT.

This clonotype was seen at least ten times. The chain recombines TRBV29-1 with TRBJ1-4; D unresolved. Germline CDR1 reads SQVTM; CDR2 reads ANQGSEA. The CDR3 sequence is 13 residues long. V was pared by 2 bases and J by 7 bases, with 11 bases between. Here the CDR3 reads CSVERLGGEKLFF. DNA for the CDR3: TGCAGCGTTGAACGCTTAGGAGGTGAAAAACTGTTTTTT.

The V and J genes are TRBV14 and TRBJ2-7; possibly TRBD2 for D (7 bases). CDR1 is SGHDN, CDR2 FVKESK, per germline. V lost 4 bases, J lost 1 base, and 14 bases lay in between. The CDR3 sequence is 15 residues long. Here the CDR3 DNA reads TGTGCCAGCAGCCGGAGGGGGGGGGGTTCCTACGAGCAGTACTTC. It translates to CASSRRGGGSYEQYF.

Notes on this clonotype: The conserved phenylalanine or tryptophan is not found at the CDR3 terminus, so this likely reflects a read error. The V gene is TRBV28, the J gene TRBJ1-5, with D perhaps TRBD1 (5 bases). Trimming left V 3 bases short and J 7 bases short, with 10 bases between. The CDR3 consists of 13 residues. CDR1 is MDHEN and CDR2 is SYDVKM in the germline V gene. This CDR3 is CASSFVQGQPQHL. CDR3 DNA: TGTGCCAGCAGTTTTGTGCAGGGACAGCCCCAGCATCTT.

This clonotype occurred many times. The chain uses TRBV24-1 and TRBJ2-5, with D perhaps TRBD2 (5 bases). Looked up from germline, CDR1 is KGHDR and CDR2 is SFDVKD. Trimming stripped 7 bases from V and 4 bases from J, with 9 bases between. This CDR3 has 12 amino acids. The CDR3 region has the DNA TGTGCCACCAGCGGAGGTGGAGAGACCCAGTACTTC. Its protein is CATSGGGETQYF.

The table lists this clonotype with many counts. The DNA of the CDR3 is TGCGCCAGCAGCTTGGACAGGGGTTGGGGCGGCTACACCTTC. Translated, it gives CASSLDRGWGGYTF. This chain uses TRBV5-1 with TRBJ1-2; TRBD1 matches at 7 bases. V was clipped by 0 bases and J by 8 bases; unmatched bases: 7. The germline CDR1 and CDR2 sequences are SGHRS and YFSETQ. This CDR3 is 14 amino acids long.

This clonotype occurred a few times. The chain uses TRBV6-1 and TRBJ1-2; D gene uncertain. The CDR3 consists of 10 residues. Germline V gene sequence: CDR1 MNHNS, CDR2 SASEGT. Deletions cut 10 bases from V and 4 bases from J, with 7 bases between. The CDR3 region is CATESYGYTF. The CDR3 DNA reads TGTGCCACAGAAAGCTATGGCTACACCTTC.

DNA of the CDR3: TGTGCCAGCAGTCCAACCTGGACAGGGGAGGCAGATACGCAGTATTTT. Amino acids: CASSPTWTGEADTQYF. The rearrangement joins TRBV28 to TRBJ2-3; TRBD1 matches at 9 bases. CDR1 and CDR2 from the germline V gene are MDHEN and SYDVKM. After removal of 5 bases from V and 4 bases from J, the junction contained 10 bases not matched to a gene. CDR3 length: 16 residues.

The chain carries TRBV7-9 and TRBJ2-7; 7 nucleotides align to TRBD2. Per the germline V gene, CDR1 is SEHNR and CDR2 is FQNEAQ (reference sequence). V gave up 5 bases and J gave up 5 bases; unmatched junction bases: 12. CDR3 length equals 15 residues. DNA for the CDR3: TGTGCCAGCAGCCCCCTGGGGGGGTTAGCCCACGAGCAGTACTTC. Amino acids: CASSPLGGLAHEQYF.